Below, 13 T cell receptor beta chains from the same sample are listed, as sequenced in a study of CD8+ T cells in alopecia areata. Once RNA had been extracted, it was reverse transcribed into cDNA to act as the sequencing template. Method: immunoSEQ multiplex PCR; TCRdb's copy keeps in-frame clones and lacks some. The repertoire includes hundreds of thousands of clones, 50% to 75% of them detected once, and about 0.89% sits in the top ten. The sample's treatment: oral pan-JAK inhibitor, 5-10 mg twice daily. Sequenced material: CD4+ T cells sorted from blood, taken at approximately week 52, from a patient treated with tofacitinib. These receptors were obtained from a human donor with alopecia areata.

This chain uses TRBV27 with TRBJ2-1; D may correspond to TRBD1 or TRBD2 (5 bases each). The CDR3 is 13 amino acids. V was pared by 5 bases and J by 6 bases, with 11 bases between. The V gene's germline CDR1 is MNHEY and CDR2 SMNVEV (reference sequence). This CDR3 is CASSVGDRNEQFF. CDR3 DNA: TGTGCCAGCAGTGTGGGGGACCGCAATGAGCAGTTCTTC.

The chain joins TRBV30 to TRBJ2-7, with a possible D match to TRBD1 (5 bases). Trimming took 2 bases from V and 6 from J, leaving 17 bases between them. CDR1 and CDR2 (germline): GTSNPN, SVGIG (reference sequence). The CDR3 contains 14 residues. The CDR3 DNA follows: TGTGCCTGGAGTCCCCTACAGGTGACCGGCGAGCAGTACTTC. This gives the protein CAWSPLQVTGEQYF.

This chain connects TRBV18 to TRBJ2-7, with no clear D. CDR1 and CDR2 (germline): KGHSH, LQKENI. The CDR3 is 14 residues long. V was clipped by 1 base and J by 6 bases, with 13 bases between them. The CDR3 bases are TGTGCCAGCTCACCACGGCACAGCTCAACCGAGCAGTACTTC. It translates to CASSPRHSSTEQYF. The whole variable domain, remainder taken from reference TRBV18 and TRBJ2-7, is NAGVMQNPRHLVRRRGQEARLRCSPMKGHSHVYWYRQLPEEGLKFMVYLQKENIIDESGMPKERFSAEFPKEGPSILRIQQVVRGDSAAYFCASSPRHSSTEQYFGPGTRLTVT.

CDR3 nucleotides: TGTGCCAGCAGCTTGGGGCGACAGGGGATGAACACTGAAGCTTTCTTT. Translation gives CASSLGRQGMNTEAFF. J is TRBJ1-1 and V is TRBV5-6; 8 bases are shared with TRBD1. The germline gives CDR1 SGHDT, CDR2 YYEEEE. V trimming: 0 bases; J trimming: 0 bases; junction bases outside the gene matches: 4. The CDR3 is made up of 16 amino acids.

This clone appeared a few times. CDR3 region: CAWGYGQTRNTEAFF. DNA of the CDR3: TGTGCCTGGGGCTATGGACAGACCCGGAACACTGAAGCTTTCTTT. The rearrangement uses TRBV30 and TRBJ1-1; a weak D match, TRBD1 (6 bases). With 5 bases removed from V and 1 base from J, the gap between germline ends came to 17 bases. Germline values: CDR1 GTSNPN, CDR2 SVGIG (reference sequence). This CDR3 comprises 15 residues. The entire variable domain, with the rest obtained from reference TRBV30 and TRBJ1-1, is as follows: SQTIHQWPATLVQPVGSPLSLECTVEGTSNPNLYWYRQAAGRGLQLLFYSVGIGQISSEVPQNLSASRPQDRQFILSSKKLLLSDSGFYLCAWGYGQTRNTEAFFGQGTRLTVV.

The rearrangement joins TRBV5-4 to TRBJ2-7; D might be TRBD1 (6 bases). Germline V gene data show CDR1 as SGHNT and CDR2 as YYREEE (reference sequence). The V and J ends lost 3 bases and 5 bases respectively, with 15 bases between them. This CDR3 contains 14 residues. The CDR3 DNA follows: TGTGCCAGCAGCTCGGACCTGCGACAGGACGAGCAGTACTTC. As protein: CASSSDLRQDEQYF.

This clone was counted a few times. This CDR3 is CASSRTGTNEKLFF. In DNA form, the CDR3 reads TGCGCCAGCAGCCGCACAGGGACTAATGAAAAACTGTTTTTT. V gene TRBV10-2 combines with J gene TRBJ1-4; D is possibly TRBD1 (6 bases). The germline gives CDR1 WSHSY, CDR2 SAAADI. V gave up 6 bases and J gave up 2 bases, with 10 bases separating them. This CDR3 region has 14 residues.

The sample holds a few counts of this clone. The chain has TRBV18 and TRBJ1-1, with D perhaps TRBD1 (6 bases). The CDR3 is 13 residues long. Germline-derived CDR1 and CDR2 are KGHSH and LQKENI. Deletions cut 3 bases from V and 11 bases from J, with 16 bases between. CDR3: CASSPNQGLLAFF. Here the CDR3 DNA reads TGTGCCAGCTCACCGAATCAGGGGCTGTTGGCTTTCTTT.

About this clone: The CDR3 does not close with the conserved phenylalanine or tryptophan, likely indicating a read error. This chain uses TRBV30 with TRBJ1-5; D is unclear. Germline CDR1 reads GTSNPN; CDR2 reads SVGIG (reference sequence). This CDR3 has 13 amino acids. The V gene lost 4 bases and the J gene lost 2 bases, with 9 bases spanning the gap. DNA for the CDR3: TGTGCCTGGAACGGAAAGGGCAATCAGCCCCAGCATCTT. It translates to CAWNGKGNQPQHL.

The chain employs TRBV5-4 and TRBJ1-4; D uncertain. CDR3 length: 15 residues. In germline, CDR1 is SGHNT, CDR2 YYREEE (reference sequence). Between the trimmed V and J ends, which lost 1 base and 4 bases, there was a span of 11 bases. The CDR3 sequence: CASSLSTGSNEKLFF. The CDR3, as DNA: TGTGCCAGCAGCTTGTCCACCGGTAGTAATGAAAAACTGTTTTTT.

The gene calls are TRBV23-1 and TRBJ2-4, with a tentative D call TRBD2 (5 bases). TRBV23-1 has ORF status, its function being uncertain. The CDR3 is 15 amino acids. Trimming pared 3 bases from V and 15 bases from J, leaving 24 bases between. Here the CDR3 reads CASSHREEGEGERYF. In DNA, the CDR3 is TGCGCCAGCAGTCATCGAGAAGAGGGAGAGGGAGAGCGGTACTTC.

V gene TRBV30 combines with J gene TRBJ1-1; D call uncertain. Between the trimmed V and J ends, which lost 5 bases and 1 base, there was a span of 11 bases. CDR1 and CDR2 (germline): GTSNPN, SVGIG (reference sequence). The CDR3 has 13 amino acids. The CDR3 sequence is CAWGRSANTEAFF. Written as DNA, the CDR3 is TGTGCCTGGGGGAGATCGGCGAACACTGAAGCTTTCTTT.

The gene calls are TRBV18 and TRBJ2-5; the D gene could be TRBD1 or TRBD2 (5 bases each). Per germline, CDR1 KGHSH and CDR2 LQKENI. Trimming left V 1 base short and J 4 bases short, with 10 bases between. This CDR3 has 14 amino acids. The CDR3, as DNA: TGTGCCAGCTCACCACGCCGGGACGCAGAGACCCAGTACTTC. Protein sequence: CASSPRRDAETQYF.